The clone carrying this T cell receptor (beta chain) was seen more than once but under ten times. Its specificity is not known. This specimen belongs to a study of beta chain features in type 1 diabetes. At the level of the study: Across the samples, some 98,000,000 sorted cells were examined in total. Whole-study results and caveats: Type 1 diabetes patients showed a moderate but significant shortening of TCRB CDR3s in all four CD4+ subsets. Cells expressing TCR highly could be over-represented by cDNA sequencing. It was among patients, rather than healthy donors, that naive, central memory and Treg TCRB repertoires appeared more similar.

As every portion of the isolated RNA was reverse transcribed, the sequencing read expressed TCRB transcripts. Deep immunoSEQ sequencing covered naive, central memory and regulatory T cell samples. Clones were sequenced by immunoSEQ multiplex PCR, and TCRdb holds only the in-frame ones, with some missing. The table lists 230,000 or so clones, approximately 16% of them singletons. The sequence was collected from a man aged 25-45 years with type 1 diabetes. What was sequenced was naive CD4+ T cells from blood.

Written as DNA, the CDR3 is TGTGCCAGCCGTAGGGACTATGGCTACACCTTC. This encodes CASRRDYGYTF. The chain couples TRBV2 to TRBJ1-2; D gene unclear. The CDR3 loop spans 11 amino acids. Germline V lookup: CDR1 SNHLY, CDR2 FYNNEI. The ends were cut back, 8 bases at V and 3 bases at J, with 7 bases in the middle.